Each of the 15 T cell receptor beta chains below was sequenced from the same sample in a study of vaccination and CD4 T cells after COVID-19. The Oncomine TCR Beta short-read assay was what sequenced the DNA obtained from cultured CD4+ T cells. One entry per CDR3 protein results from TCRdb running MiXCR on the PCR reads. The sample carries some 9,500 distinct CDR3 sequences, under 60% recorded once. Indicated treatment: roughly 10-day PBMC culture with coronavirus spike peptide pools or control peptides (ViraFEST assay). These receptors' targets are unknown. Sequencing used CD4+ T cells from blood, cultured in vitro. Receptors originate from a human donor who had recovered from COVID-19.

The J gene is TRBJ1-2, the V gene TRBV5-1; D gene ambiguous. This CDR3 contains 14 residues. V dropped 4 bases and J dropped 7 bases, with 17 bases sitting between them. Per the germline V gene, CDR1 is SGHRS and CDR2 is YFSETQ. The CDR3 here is CASSPGDQRSGYTF. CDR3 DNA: TGCGCCAGCAGCCCAGGTGATCAGAGAAGTGGCTACACCTTC.

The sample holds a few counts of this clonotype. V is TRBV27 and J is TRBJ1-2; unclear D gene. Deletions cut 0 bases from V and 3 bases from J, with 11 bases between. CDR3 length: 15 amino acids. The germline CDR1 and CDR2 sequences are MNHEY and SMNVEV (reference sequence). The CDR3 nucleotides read TGTGCCAGCAGTTTATCCCCTTTTGCAGACTATGGCTACACCTTC. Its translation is CASSLSPFADYGYTF.

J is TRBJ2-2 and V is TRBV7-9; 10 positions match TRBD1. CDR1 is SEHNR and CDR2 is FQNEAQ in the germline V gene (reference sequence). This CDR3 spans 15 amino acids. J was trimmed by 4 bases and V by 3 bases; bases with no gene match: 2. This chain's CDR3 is CASSLTGGLTGELFF. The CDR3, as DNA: TGTGCCAGCAGCTTGACAGGGGGCCTCACCGGGGAGCTGTTTTTT.

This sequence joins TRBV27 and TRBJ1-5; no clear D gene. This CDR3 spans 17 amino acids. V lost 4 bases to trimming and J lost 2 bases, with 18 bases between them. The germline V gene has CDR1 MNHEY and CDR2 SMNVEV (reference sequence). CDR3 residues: CASSSTRAGSGNQPQHF. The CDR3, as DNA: TGTGCCAGCAGTTCGACTCGAGCGGGCAGCGGCAATCAGCCCCAGCATTTT.

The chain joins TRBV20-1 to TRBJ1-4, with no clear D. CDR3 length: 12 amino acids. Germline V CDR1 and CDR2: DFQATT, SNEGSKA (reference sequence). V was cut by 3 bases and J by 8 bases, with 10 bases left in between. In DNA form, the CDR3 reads TGCAGTGCTAGGCGGGGAGGCGAAAAACTGTTTTTT. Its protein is CSARRGGEKLFF.

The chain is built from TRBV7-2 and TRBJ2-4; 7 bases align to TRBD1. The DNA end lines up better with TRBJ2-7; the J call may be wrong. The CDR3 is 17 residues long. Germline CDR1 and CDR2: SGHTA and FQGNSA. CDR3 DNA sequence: TGTGCCAGCAGCTTAGCAGGTTTGGGCAGGGGGTTTTACGAGCAGTACTTC. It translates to CASSLAGLGRGFYEQYF.

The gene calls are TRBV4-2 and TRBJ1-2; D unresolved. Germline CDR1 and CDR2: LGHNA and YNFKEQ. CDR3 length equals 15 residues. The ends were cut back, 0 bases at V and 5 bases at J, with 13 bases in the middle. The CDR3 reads CASSQDLLTRYGYTF. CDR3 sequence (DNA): TGTGCCAGCAGCCAAGATCTCCTGACGAGATATGGCTACACCTTC.

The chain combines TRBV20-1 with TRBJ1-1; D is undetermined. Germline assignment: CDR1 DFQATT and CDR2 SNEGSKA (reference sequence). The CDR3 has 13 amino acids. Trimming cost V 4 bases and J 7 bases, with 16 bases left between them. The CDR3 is CSATLSSLGEAFF. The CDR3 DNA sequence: TGCAGTGCTACCCTCTCCAGCTTGGGTGAAGCTTTCTTT.

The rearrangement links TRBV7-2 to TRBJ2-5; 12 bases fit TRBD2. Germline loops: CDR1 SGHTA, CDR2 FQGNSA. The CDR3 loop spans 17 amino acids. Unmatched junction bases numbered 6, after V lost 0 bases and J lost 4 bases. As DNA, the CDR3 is TGTGCCAGCAGCTTAGCAGGACTAGCGGGAATCGGAGAGACCCAGTACTTC. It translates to CASSLAGLAGIGETQYF.

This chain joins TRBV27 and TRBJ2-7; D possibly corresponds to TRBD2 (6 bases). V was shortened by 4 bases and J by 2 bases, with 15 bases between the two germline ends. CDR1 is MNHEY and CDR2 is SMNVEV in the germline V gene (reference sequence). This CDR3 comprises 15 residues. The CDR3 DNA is TGTGCCAGCAGTTCCTCAGTCCCGGGGGCCTACGAGCAGTACTTC. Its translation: CASSSSVPGAYEQYF.

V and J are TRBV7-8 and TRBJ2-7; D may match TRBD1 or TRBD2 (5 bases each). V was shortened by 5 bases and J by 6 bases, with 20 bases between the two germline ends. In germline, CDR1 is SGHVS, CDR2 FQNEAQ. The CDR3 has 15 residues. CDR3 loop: CASSNSGTDMGEQYF. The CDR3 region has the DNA TGTGCCAGCAGCAACTCCGGGACGGATATGGGCGAGCAGTACTTC.

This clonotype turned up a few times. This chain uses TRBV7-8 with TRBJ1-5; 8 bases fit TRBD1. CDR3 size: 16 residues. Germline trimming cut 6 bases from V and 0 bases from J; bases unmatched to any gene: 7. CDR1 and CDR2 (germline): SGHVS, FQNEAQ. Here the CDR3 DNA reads TGTGCCAGCAGTACGGCAGGGGGCATTAGCAATCAGCCCCAGCATTTT. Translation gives CASSTAGGISNQPQHF. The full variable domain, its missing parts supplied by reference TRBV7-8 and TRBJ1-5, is GAGVSQSPRYKVAKRGQDVALRCDPISGHVSLFWYQQALGQGPEFLTYFQNEAQLDKSGLPSDRFFAERPEGSVSTLKIQRTQQEDSAVYLCASSTAGGISNQPQHFGDGTRLSIL.

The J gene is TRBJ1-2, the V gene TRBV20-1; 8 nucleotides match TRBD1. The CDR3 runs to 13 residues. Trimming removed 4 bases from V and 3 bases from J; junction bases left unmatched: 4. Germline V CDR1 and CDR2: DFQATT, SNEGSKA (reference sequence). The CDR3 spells CSAMDRADYGYTF. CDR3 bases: TGCAGTGCTATGGACAGGGCGGACTATGGCTACACCTTC.

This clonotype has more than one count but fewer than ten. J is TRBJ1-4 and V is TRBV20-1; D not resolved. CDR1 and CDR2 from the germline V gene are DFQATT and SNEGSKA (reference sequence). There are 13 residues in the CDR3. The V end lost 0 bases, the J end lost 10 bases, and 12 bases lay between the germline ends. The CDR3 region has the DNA TGCAGTGCTAGAGATGAAGCCGGCGGAAAACTGTTTTTT. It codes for CSARDEAGGKLFF.

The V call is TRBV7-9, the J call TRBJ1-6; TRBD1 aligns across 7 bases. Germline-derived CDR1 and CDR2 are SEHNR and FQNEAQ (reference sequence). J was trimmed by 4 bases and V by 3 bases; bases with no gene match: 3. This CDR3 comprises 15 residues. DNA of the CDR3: TGTGCCAGCAGCTTCGGGACAGCTTATAATTCACCCCTCCACTTT. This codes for CASSFGTAYNSPLHF.